These T cell receptor beta chains were read from a single sample in a study of T cells in Graves' hyperthyroidism and ophthalmopathy. TCRdb reprocessed the multiplex PCR reads via MiXCR and lists one record per CDR3 protein. Counted here are around 440,000 distinct CDR3 sequences, around a sixth occurring once; the ten biggest clones make up 14%. Sequencing was performed on blood. Receptor source: a woman between 18 and 30 years old with Graves' hyperthyroidism. CDR3s include the opening cysteine and the closing phenylalanine or tryptophan. The D gene is left open where the match is weak. Expanded clones get a size class; other rows say once, few or many, or leave the size out.

D gene: -; clone size: many; CDR3 length: 14; V gene: TRBV6-1; J gene: TRBJ2-3; CDR3 DNA: TGTGCCAGTAGCACGGGCCCGAGCCCAGATACGCAGTATTTT; CDR3 protein: CASSTGPSPDTQYF
D gene: TRBD1; clone size: many; CDR3 length: 16; V gene: TRBV28; J gene: TRBJ2-7; CDR3 DNA: TGTGCCAGCAGTGGGGGTGGACAGGGTAGTCTTGGGGAGCAGTACTTC; CDR3 protein: CASSGGGQGSLGEQYF
D gene: TRBD2; clone size: few; CDR3 length: 15; V gene: TRBV10-3; J gene: TRBJ2-1; CDR3 DNA: TGTGCCATCAGCCAGGGACTAGCGGGGACCAATGAGCAGTTCTTC; CDR3 protein: CAISQGLAGTNEQFF
D gene: TRBD1; clone size: many; CDR3 length: 15; V gene: TRBV11-2; J gene: TRBJ2-7; CDR3 DNA: TGTGCCAGCAGTCCCTACAGGACAGGGGGCGCCGAGCAGTACTTC; CDR3 protein: CASSPYRTGGAEQYF
D gene: TRBD2; clone size: -; CDR3 length: 15; V gene: TRBV5-1; J gene: TRBJ2-7; CDR3 DNA: TGCGCCAGCAGCTTGGAGGTGACTAGCCTCGGCGAGCAGTACTTC; CDR3 protein: CASSLEVTSLGEQYF
D gene: -; clone size: many; CDR3 length: 13; V gene: TRBV7-2; J gene: TRBJ2-5; CDR3 DNA: TGTGCCAGCAGCTTACTCGTACAAGAGACCCAGTACTTC; CDR3 protein: CASSLLVQETQYF
D gene: -; clone size: many; CDR3 length: 14; V gene: TRBV27; J gene: TRBJ1-2; CDR3 DNA: TGTGCCAGCAGCCGCACGGCGGGAAACTATGGCTACACCTTC; CDR3 protein: CASSRTAGNYGYTF
D gene: -; clone size: many; CDR3 length: 15; V gene: TRBV20-1; J gene: TRBJ1-1; CDR3 DNA: TGCAGTGCTAGACGAACAGACATTTTGGACACTGAAGCTTTCTTT; CDR3 protein: CSARRTDILDTEAFF
D gene: TRBD1; clone size: few; CDR3 length: 14; V gene: TRBV6-1; J gene: TRBJ1-1; CDR3 DNA: TGTGCCAGCAGCCCTGGACAGGCTTACACTGAAGCTTTCTTT; CDR3 protein: CASSPGQAYTEAFF
D gene: -; clone size: many; CDR3 length: 16; V gene: TRBV12-3/TRBV12-4; J gene: TRBJ2-3; CDR3 DNA: TGTGCCAGCAGCCTCGGGCGGCGGGCGACCCCAGATACGCAGTATTTT; CDR3 protein: CASSLGRRATPDTQYF
D gene: -; clone size: many; CDR3 length: 14; V gene: TRBV29-1; J gene: TRBJ2-5; CDR3 DNA: TGCAGCGTCCCAACCGTAGGGGATAGAGGGACCCAGTACTTC; CDR3 protein: CSVPTVGDRGTQYF
D gene: -; clone size: few; CDR3 length: 18; V gene: TRBV28; J gene: TRBJ1-2; CDR3 DNA: TGTGCCAGCAGTTTATACCCGTTTCGAGAGGGAAGAGACTATGGCTACACCTTC; CDR3 protein: CASSLYPFREGRDYGYTF
D gene: TRBD1; clone size: -; CDR3 length: 17; V gene: TRBV10-3; J gene: TRBJ1-2; CDR3 DNA: TGTGCCATCAGTGAGTCGAGACGGGGGGACAGCCACTATGGCTACACCTTC; CDR3 protein: CAISESRRGDSHYGYTF
D gene: -; clone size: -; CDR3 length: 11; V gene: TRBV6-1; J gene: TRBJ2-1; CDR3 DNA: TGTGCCAGCAGCCGAAACAATGAGCAGTTCTTC; CDR3 protein: CASSRNNEQFF
D gene: TRBD1; clone size: -; CDR3 length: 14; V gene: TRBV11-2; J gene: TRBJ1-1; CDR3 DNA: TGTGCCAGCAGCGCGCAGGGGGCCAGAACTGAAGCTTTCTTT; CDR3 protein: CASSAQGARTEAFF
D gene: -; clone size: many; CDR3 length: 12; V gene: TRBV7-9; J gene: TRBJ2-1; CDR3 DNA: TGTGCCAGCAGCTTGGAAATTCATGAGCAGTTCTTC; CDR3 protein: CASSLEIHEQFF
D gene: -; clone size: many; CDR3 length: 14; V gene: TRBV7-6; J gene: TRBJ1-2; CDR3 DNA: TGTGCCAGCAGCTTAGAGGCGGGGAACTATGGCTACACCTTC; CDR3 protein: CASSLEAGNYGYTF
D gene: TRBD2; clone size: few; CDR3 length: 16; V gene: TRBV6-1; J gene: TRBJ2-7; CDR3 DNA: TGTGCCAGCAGCGGGACTAGCGGGAGGGGCTCCTACGAGCAGTACTTC; CDR3 protein: CASSGTSGRGSYEQYF
D gene: -; clone size: few; CDR3 length: 13; V gene: TRBV27; J gene: TRBJ2-1; CDR3 DNA: TGTGCCAGCAGTTTAGGGGCAGGTCTTGAGCAGTTCTTC; CDR3 protein: CASSLGAGLEQFF
D gene: TRBD1; clone size: few; CDR3 length: 16; V gene: TRBV6-1; J gene: TRBJ2-1; CDR3 DNA: TGTGCCAGCACGCCTGGGGGGACAGGGTGGGACAATGAGCAGTTCTTC; CDR3 protein: CASTPGGTGWDNEQFF